The source of this T cell receptor beta chain is a study of identical twins. MiXCR was run by TCRdb on the 5' RACE reads, yielding one entry per CDR3 protein. This table holds 310,000 or so distinct CDR3 sequences, around 8.8% found once. This CDR3 contains 14 residues. V was clipped by 0 bases and J by 7 bases, with 12 bases between them. Germline V lookup: CDR1 MNHEY, CDR2 SMNVEV (reference sequence). The same data also went into a second study, on yellow fever vaccine responses in identical twins.

This receptor was identified in a woman aged 18-30 years in good health. The specimen was memory (CD45RO+) T cells sorted from blood. The chain combines TRBV27 with TRBJ1-1; no clear D. CDR3 sequence (DNA): TGTGCCAGCAGTTTATCGGGGAGGGTAGGTGAAGCTTTCTTT. It yields the protein CASSLSGRVGEAFF.